The 20 T cell receptor beta chains in this list originate from one sample, sequenced in a study of T cells after posttransplantation cyclophosphamide. The protocol was immunoSEQ multiplex PCR, while the TCRdb copy is restricted to in-frame clones and leaves out a portion. Of some 5,000 clones listed, about 57% are singletons. Sequenced: memory CD8+ T cells sorted from blood. The receptors derive from a woman in her sixties in good health, CMV-negative, and a related stem cell transplant donor.

V gene TRBV13 combines with J gene TRBJ2-5; 11 bases match TRBD2. Germline V gives CDR1 PRHDT, CDR2 FYEKMQ (reference sequence). The CDR3 totals 17 residues. Trimming removed 3 bases from V and 3 bases from J; junction bases left unmatched: 9. CDR3 bases: TGTGCCAGCAGCTTCCCAATTAGCGGGAGGGAGAAAGAGACCCAGTACTTC. It translates to CASSFPISGREKETQYF.

The rearrangement joins TRBV4-1 to TRBJ1-1; unclear D gene. With 7 bases removed from V and 3 bases from J, the gap between germline ends came to 18 bases. CDR3 length equals 15 residues. CDR1 and CDR2 from the germline V gene are MGHRA and YSYEKL. CDR3 amino acids: CASTYVGSSYTEAFF. DNA of the CDR3: TGCGCCAGCACCTATGTGGGCAGCTCTTACACTGAAGCTTTCTTT.

The chain combines TRBV4-3 with TRBJ2-5; TRBD2 agrees at 10 bases. The V segment lost 0 bases and the J segment 4 bases; nucleotides outside the gene matches: 11. Germline CDR1 reads LGHNA; CDR2 reads YSLEER. The CDR3 contains 18 residues. Here the CDR3 DNA reads TGCGCCAGCAGCCAAGATTTGGTAGCGGGGGGCTGGGGAGAGACCCAGTACTTC. Protein product: CASSQDLVAGGWGETQYF.

The chain joins TRBV2 to TRBJ2-7; 8 nucleotides line up with TRBD2. V shed 5 bases and J 0 bases; nucleotides not matched to a gene: 3. Germline lookup yields CDR1 SNHLY and CDR2 FYNNEI. The CDR3 is 14 amino acids. The CDR3 DNA reads TGTGCCAGCAGTACAGGACTAGCCTCCTACGAGCAGTACTTC. Protein: CASSTGLASYEQYF. Filled out from reference TRBV2 and TRBJ2-7, the complete variable domain reads EPEVTQTPSHQVTQMGQEVILRCVPISNHLYFYWYRQILGQKVEFLVSFYNNEISEKSEIFDDQFSVERPDGSNFTLKIRSTKLEDSAMYFCASSTGLASYEQYFGPGTRLTVT.

The rearrangement joins TRBV7-9 to TRBJ2-7; TRBD2 matches at 7 bases. Germline loops: CDR1 SEHNR, CDR2 FQNEAQ (reference sequence). This CDR3 is 14 amino acids long. V gave up 5 bases and J gave up 3 bases; unmatched junction bases: 7. Here the CDR3 reads CASSPREGRYEQYF. In DNA form, the CDR3 reads TGTGCCAGCAGCCCAAGGGAGGGGCGCTACGAGCAGTACTTC.

The chain has TRBV7-3 and TRBJ2-1, with a tentative D call TRBD2 (7 bases). V shed 3 bases and J shed 8 bases, with 17 bases lying between them. Germline loops: CDR1 SGHTA, CDR2 FQGTGA. This CDR3 region has 15 residues. CDR3 sequence reads: CASSFSRGARYEQFF. As DNA, the CDR3 is TGTGCCAGCAGCTTTAGTCGGGGGGCTCGGTATGAGCAGTTCTTC. Full variable domain (rest looked up from reference TRBV7-3 and TRBJ2-1): GAGVSQTPSNKVTEKGKYVELRCDPISGHTALYWYRQSLGQGPEFLIYFQGTGAADDSGLPNDRFFAVRPEGSVSTLKIQRTERGDSAVYLCASSFSRGARYEQFFGPGTRLTVL.

This clone was observed a few times. The CDR3 is CASSLGRTGPMNTEAFF. The CDR3 DNA reads as TGTGCCAGCAGCTTAGGGCGGACAGGACCCATGAACACTGAAGCTTTCTTT. The rearrangement uses TRBV11-2 and TRBJ1-1; TRBD1 matches 7 bases. The germline CDR1 and CDR2 sequences are SGHAT and FQNNGV. The CDR3 consists of 17 residues. The ends lost 1 base at V and 0 bases at J; junction bases unmatched: 8.

This clone has only a few counts. This chain links TRBV10-1 with TRBJ2-7; the D gene is possibly TRBD2 (5 bases). Deletions cut 3 bases from V and 5 bases from J, with 11 bases between. The germline V gene encodes CDR1 WNHNN and CDR2 SYGVQD (reference sequence). This CDR3 contains 13 residues. The CDR3 nucleotides read TGCGCCAGCAGTGAAGGCATGGAGGACGAGCAGTACTTC. Residues: CASSEGMEDEQYF.

This clone occurred a few times. This sample includes further DNA sequences coding for the same CDR3. The chain has TRBV10-1 and TRBJ1-1; the D gene is possibly TRBD1 (6 bases). The CDR3 sequence is 13 residues long. V was shortened by 4 bases and J by 5 bases, with 11 bases between the two germline ends. Germline-derived CDR1 and CDR2 are WNHNN and SYGVQD (reference sequence). CDR3 coding DNA: TGCGCCAGCAGTGCCAGGGGAGGGACTGAAGCTTTCTTT. It translates to CASSARGGTEAFF.

This chain connects TRBV9 to TRBJ1-1; D is possibly TRBD1 (5 bases). V lost 2 bases and J lost 0, with 8 bases in between. Germline V lookup: CDR1 SGDLS, CDR2 YYNGEE. The CDR3 is 14 residues long. The CDR3 reads CASSVGAVNTEAFF. DNA for the CDR3: TGTGCCAGCAGCGTTGGGGCGGTGAACACTGAAGCTTTCTTT.

This clone turned up a few times. The chain couples TRBV12-1 to TRBJ2-2; TRBD2, the table's D call, lacks a check against the DNA. TRBV12-1 is an annotated pseudogene. The CDR3 has 13 residues. The CDR3 region is CASSFDFTGELFF. The CDR3 nucleotides are TGTGCCAGCAGCTTTGACTTCACCGGGGAGCTGTTTTTT.

The V and J genes are TRBV7-9 and TRBJ2-3; 8 nucleotides line up with TRBD2. Germline CDR1 is SEHNR and CDR2 is FQNEAQ (reference sequence). J gave up 3 bases and V 5 bases, and 10 bases lay outside the gene matches. The CDR3 is 16 amino acids. The CDR3 bases are TGTGCCAGCAGCCCCCTCGGGGGACTAGTTACAGATACGCAGTATTTT. Translated, it gives CASSPLGGLVTDTQYF.

This clone has only a few counts. This sequence joins TRBV4-1 and TRBJ1-4; 9 nucleotides agree with TRBD1. Germline V CDR1 and CDR2: MGHRA, YSYEKL. The V and J ends lost 0 bases and 8 bases, in that order; junction bases with no gene match: 7. The CDR3 totals 16 residues. The CDR3 DNA follows: TGCGCCAGCAGCCAAGATTGGGACAGGGTAGGGGAAAAACTGTTTTTT. It is translated as CASSQDWDRVGEKLFF.

A single count supports this clone. This chain joins TRBV28 and TRBJ1-1; 7 bases fit TRBD1. The length of the CDR3 is 15 residues. Per the germline V gene, CDR1 is MDHEN and CDR2 is SYDVKM. Trimming removed 8 bases from V and 0 bases from J; junction bases left unmatched: 9. The CDR3 DNA sequence: TGTGCCAGCCAGACAGGGTACGAGGTGAACACTGAAGCTTTCTTT. Protein: CASQTGYEVNTEAFF.

The chain carries TRBV27 and TRBJ1-2; 8 bases fit TRBD1. The CDR3 spans 14 residues. V gave up 2 bases and J gave up 4 bases; unmatched junction bases: 3. CDR1 is MNHEY and CDR2 is SMNVEV in the germline V gene (reference sequence). CDR3 in DNA: TGTGCCAGCAGTTTAGGGACAGGCACCTATGGCTACACCTTC. This gives the protein CASSLGTGTYGYTF.

Only one count was recorded for this clone. The rearrangement uses TRBV29-1 and TRBJ2-5; weak D call: TRBD1 (7 bases). Germline CDR1 and CDR2: SQVTM and ANQGSEA. Between the trimmed V and J ends, which lost 5 bases and 2 bases, there was a span of 15 bases. The length of the CDR3 is 14 residues. The CDR3 sequence: CSVMTGRNQETQYF. The DNA of the CDR3 is TGCAGCGTTATGACAGGGAGGAATCAAGAGACCCAGTACTTC.

This clone was detected a few times. V is TRBV5-8 and J is TRBJ2-7; D is perhaps TRBD2 (5 bases). Trimming stripped 7 bases from V and 2 bases from J, with 16 bases between. The V gene's germline CDR1 is SGHTS and CDR2 YDEGEE. The CDR3 spans 14 residues. The CDR3 nucleotides are TGTGCCAGCCCGGCGTGGGGAGTGCCCTACGAGCAGTACTTC. Its protein product is CASPAWGVPYEQYF.

This clone showed up just once. This chain's CDR3 is CASRQKQLGEQYF. CDR3 bases: TGTGCAAGTCGCCAGAAACAGCTCGGCGAGCAGTACTTC. The J gene is TRBJ2-7, the V gene TRBV12-2; the table assigns TRBD1, which was not confirmed against the DNA. TRBV12-2 corresponds to a pseudogene. The CDR3 contains 13 residues.

This rearrangement joins TRBV10-3 to TRBJ2-3, with D tentatively TRBD2 (6 bases). V shed 11 bases and J shed 6 bases, with 12 bases lying between them. The CDR3 loop spans 11 amino acids. CDR1 is ENHRY, CDR2 SYGVKD, per germline. The CDR3 nucleotides read TGTGCCGCCGGGAGCTCGGATACGCAGTATTTT. Its translation: CAAGSSDTQYF.

This clone is medium-sized (0.01 to 0.1%) in the sample. The chain couples TRBV27 to TRBJ2-3; TRBD2 matches 10 bases. The CDR3 totals 15 residues. Germline V gene data show CDR1 as MNHEY and CDR2 as SMNVEV (reference sequence). Unmatched junction bases numbered 7, after V lost 5 bases and J lost 5 bases. Here the CDR3 DNA reads TGTGCCAGCAGTCCCGGGACTAGCGTAGAAGATACGCAGTATTTT. Protein: CASSPGTSVEDTQYF.